These 24 T cell receptor beta chains were sequenced from one sample in a study of OX40 agonist ivuxolimab in advanced cancers. Sequenced by immunoSEQ multiplex PCR; TCRdb stores in-frame clones only, minus some. The sample contains about 110,000 clones, 91% of which appear only once. The source material was CD4+ or CD8+ T cells sorted from blood, sampled in a trial of the OX40 agonist ivuxolimab. The receptors come from an adult with an advanced solid tumor such as melanoma, head and neck, liver or kidney cancer.

V gene TRBV27 combines with J gene TRBJ2-7, with 7 nucleotides matching TRBD2. Germline CDR1 is MNHEY and CDR2 is SMNVEV (reference sequence). The J segment lost 2 bases and the V segment lost 1 base, leaving 5 bases of the junction unmatched. This CDR3 has 15 residues. The CDR3 sequence is CASSLYLSGPYEQYF. CDR3 bases: TGTGCCAGCAGTTTATATCTTAGCGGGCCCTACGAGCAGTACTTC.

The chain links TRBV30 to TRBJ2-7; TRBD2 might be the D (6 bases). V lost 0 bases, J lost 2 bases, and 11 bases lay in between. Per the germline V gene, CDR1 is GTSNPN and CDR2 is SVGIG (reference sequence). The CDR3 is 14 residues long. The CDR3: CAWSVGGVTYEQYF. The DNA of the CDR3 is TGTGCCTGGAGTGTAGGCGGGGTAACCTACGAGCAGTACTTC.

CDR3 sequence (DNA): TGTGCCAGCAGTCGTCAGCCGGGACAGGGGAATGAAAAACTGTTTTTT. Its protein is CASSRQPGQGNEKLFF. The chain recombines TRBV28 with TRBJ1-4; 10 bases are shared with TRBD1. V trimming: 5 bases; J trimming: 5 bases; junction bases outside the gene matches: 8. The CDR3 totals 16 residues. Germline-derived CDR1 and CDR2 are MDHEN and SYDVKM.

The V call is TRBV7-2, the J call TRBJ1-5; D is undetermined. The CDR3 totals 13 residues. Germline V gene sequence: CDR1 SGHTA, CDR2 FQGNSA. Trimming took 1 base from V and 3 from J, leaving 4 bases between them. The CDR3 DNA reads as TGTGCCAGCAGCTTAGGACACAATCAGCCCCAGCATTTT. As protein: CASSLGHNQPQHF.

CDR3 region: CATSRAGSGANVLTF. The CDR3 nucleotides read TGTGCCACCAGCCGCGCCGGCTCTGGGGCCAACGTCCTGACTTTC. The chain joins TRBV15 to TRBJ2-6, with D hard to call. V was cut by 5 bases and J by 0 bases, with 8 bases left in between. The CDR3 length is 15 residues. The germline V gene has CDR1 LNHNV and CDR2 YYDKDF (reference sequence).

The rearrangement joins TRBV28 to TRBJ1-3; no definite D call. Germline V gene sequence: CDR1 MDHEN, CDR2 SYDVKM. This CDR3 has 15 amino acids. Deletions cut 7 bases from V and 0 bases from J, with 13 bases between. The CDR3 sequence: CASTAGLSSGNTIYF. The CDR3 DNA sequence: TGTGCCAGCACCGCGGGCCTGAGCTCTGGAAACACCATATATTTT. The complete variable domain, with remaining parts taken from reference TRBV28 and TRBJ1-3, reads DVKVTQSSRYLVKRTGEKVFLECVQDMDHENMFWYRQDPGLGLRLIYFSYDVKMKEKGDIPEGYSVSREKKERFSLILESASTNQTSMYLCASTAGLSSGNTIYFGEGSWLTVV.

J is TRBJ2-2 and V is TRBV28; perhaps TRBD1 as D (6 bases). The CDR3 is 15 amino acids. V dropped 3 bases and J dropped 1 base, with 9 bases sitting between them. Germline lookup yields CDR1 MDHEN and CDR2 SYDVKM. In DNA, the CDR3 is TGTGCCAGCAGTTTTTGGACAGAGAACACCGGGGAGCTGTTTTTT. Translation: CASSFWTENTGELFF. The complete variable domain, with remaining parts taken from reference TRBV28 and TRBJ2-2, reads DVKVTQSSRYLVKRTGEKVFLECVQDMDHENMFWYRQDPGLGLRLIYFSYDVKMKEKGDIPEGYSVSREKKERFSLILESASTNQTSMYLCASSFWTENTGELFFGEGSRLTVL.

This sequence joins TRBV7-2 and TRBJ2-1, with 8 bases lining up with TRBD2. This CDR3 has 11 amino acids. V lost 6 bases to trimming and J lost 12 bases; unmatched junction nucleotides: 4. The germline V gene has CDR1 SGHTA and CDR2 FQGNSA. The CDR3 protein is CASSRLAGQFF. The CDR3 DNA is TGTGCCAGCAGTCGTCTAGCGGGGCAGTTCTTC.

This sequence joins TRBV28 and TRBJ1-4; D may be TRBD1 (5 bases). In germline, CDR1 is MDHEN, CDR2 SYDVKM. CDR3 length equals 11 residues. V gave up 10 bases and J gave up 7 bases, with 10 bases separating them. The CDR3 coding sequence is TGTGCCACCCGACAGTTTGAAAAACTGTTTTTT. Protein: CATRQFEKLFF.

This chain joins TRBV28 and TRBJ2-7; 8 bases align to TRBD1. Germline V gives CDR1 MDHEN, CDR2 SYDVKM. The length of the CDR3 is 12 residues. V dropped 6 bases and J dropped 12; count of bases not matched to a gene: 10. The CDR3 sequence is CASRQTGGPLYF. CDR3 nucleotides: TGTGCCAGCAGGCAAACAGGGGGGCCGCTGTACTTC.

V and J are TRBV19 and TRBJ1-1; the match to TRBD1 covers 7 bases. This CDR3 has 15 residues. With V trimmed by 6 bases and J by 4 bases, 11 bases remained unmatched. Germline V lookup: CDR1 LNHDA, CDR2 SQIVND (reference sequence). The CDR3 here is CASRPGGGRGTEAFF. CDR3 DNA: TGTGCCAGTAGACCAGGGGGTGGGAGGGGCACTGAAGCTTTCTTT.

The genes are TRBV9 and TRBJ1-2, with unresolved D. Trimming pared 4 bases from V and 4 bases from J, leaving 20 bases between. The CDR3 length is 16 residues. The V gene's germline CDR1 is SGDLS and CDR2 YYNGEE. CDR3 nucleotide sequence: TGTGCCAGCAGCCCCCAAGCCCTCCACCCTGGCTATGGCTACACCTTC. This codes for CASSPQALHPGYGYTF.

This clone was observed once. The chain couples TRBV18 to TRBJ1-5; D call uncertain. This CDR3 comprises 15 residues. Germline-derived CDR1 and CDR2 are KGHSH and LQKENI. V was trimmed by 3 bases and J by 0 bases, leaving 9 bases between them. The CDR3 nucleotides are TGTGCCAGCTCACCGTCAGGACTTAGCAATCAGCCCCAGCATTTT. Residues: CASSPSGLSNQPQHF.

This clone has just one count. This chain links TRBV4-3 with TRBJ2-5; 9 bases are shared with TRBD1. The J call could be wrong; TRBJ2-7 is a better fit for the DNA end. Germline V gene sequence: CDR1 LGHNA, CDR2 YSLEER. This CDR3 contains 15 residues. The CDR3 coding sequence is TGCGCCAGCAGCCAAGATCTGACAGGGGGCTACGAGCAGTACTTC. It specifies CASSQDLTGGYEQYF.

The chain joins TRBV13 to TRBJ1-1, with a possible D match to TRBD1 (5 bases). Trimming stripped 5 bases from V and 4 bases from J, with 23 bases between. Germline CDR1 and CDR2: PRHDT and FYEKMQ (reference sequence). This CDR3 comprises 17 residues. DNA for the CDR3: TGTGCCAGCAGCCCCTTAGGAACGGGGGGGGGAGGCACTGAAGCTTTCTTT. This sequence encodes CASSPLGTGGGGTEAFF.

This clone appeared a single time. The V call is TRBV4-2, the J call TRBJ2-2, with 7 positions matching TRBD2. The CDR3 has 19 amino acids. Germline V CDR1 and CDR2: LGHNA, YNFKEQ. V dropped 2 bases and J dropped 7; count of bases not matched to a gene: 19. CDR3 DNA: TGTGCCAGCAGCCAAAATCGAGAGGGAGGGCCAACAAGAGGCGGGGAGCTGTTTTTT. Translation: CASSQNREGGPTRGGELFF.

In this sample, this clone turned up once. The J gene is TRBJ2-1, the V gene TRBV11-3, with 7 positions matching TRBD1. The CDR3 has 13 residues. In germline, CDR1 is SGHNT, CDR2 YENEEA. The trim removed 4 bases at V and 10 bases at J, leaving 7 bases unmatched. CDR3 bases: TGTGCCAGCAGCTCGCCGGGACAGCACGAGCAGTTCTTC. Residues: CASSSPGQHEQFF.

The V call is TRBV28, the J call TRBJ2-1; 9 bases fit TRBD2. CDR3 length: 17 amino acids. The V gene end was trimmed by 6 bases and the J gene end by 4 bases; junction bases not matched to a gene: 13. CDR1 and CDR2 from the germline V gene are MDHEN and SYDVKM. In DNA, the CDR3 is TGTGCCAGCAGAAGTGACCGGGGACTAGCTAGTTACAATGAGCAGTTCTTC. This gives the protein CASRSDRGLASYNEQFF.

The chain is built from TRBV19 and TRBJ2-7, with D hard to call. Trimming cost V 5 bases and J 4 bases, with 15 bases left between them. This CDR3 is 14 amino acids long. Germline V gene lookup returns CDR1 LNHDA and CDR2 SQIVND (reference sequence). Written as DNA, the CDR3 is TGTGCCAGTAGTCCGGCCAGGATATTATACGAGCAGTACTTC. Its translation: CASSPARILYEQYF.

Worth noting for this clone: The germline gene is not matched at one end of the junction; a read error may be the cause. The chain joins TRBV19 to TRBJ1-2; D is uncertain. This CDR3 has 12 residues. Per germline, CDR1 LNHDA and CDR2 SQIVND (reference sequence). The CDR3 loop reads CASSIGNNGYTF. For the CDR3, the DNA is TGTGCCAGTAGTATAGGTAACAATGGCTACACCTTC.

The rearrangement links TRBV15 to TRBJ2-2; 13 nucleotides align to TRBD2. CDR3 length equals 22 residues. The V gene's germline CDR1 is LNHNV and CDR2 YYDKDF (reference sequence). With 0 bases clipped from V and 1 base from J, the junction kept 14 bases outside the gene matches. The CDR3 reads CATSRDRLTSGRAQVNTGELFF. The CDR3 DNA is TGTGCCACCAGCAGAGATAGGTTAACTAGCGGGAGGGCACAGGTGAACACCGGGGAGCTGTTTTTT. The variable domain in full, with the rest retrieved from reference TRBV15 and TRBJ2-2, is DAMVIQNPRYQVTQFGKPVTLSCSQTLNHNVMYWYQQKSSQAPKLLFHYYDKDFNNEADTPDNFQSRRPNTSFCFLDIRSPGLGDTAMYLCATSRDRLTSGRAQVNTGELFFGEGSRLTVL.

The chain uses TRBV5-4 and TRBJ2-5; 9 nucleotides match TRBD1. The CDR3 contains 15 residues. The germline CDR1 and CDR2 sequences are SGHNT and YYREEE (reference sequence). The J segment lost 3 bases and the V segment lost 4 bases, leaving 7 bases of the junction unmatched. CDR3 amino acids: CASSVQGASKETQYF. Here the CDR3 DNA reads TGTGCCAGCAGCGTACAGGGGGCGTCCAAAGAGACCCAGTACTTC.

The chain employs TRBV6-5 and TRBJ1-3; D is perhaps TRBD1 (6 bases). The germline V gene has CDR1 MNHEY and CDR2 SVGAGI. V lost 6 bases and J 0 bases, leaving 12 bases between the germline ends. CDR3 length equals 15 residues. The CDR3: CASRITGFSGNTIYF. CDR3 sequence (DNA): TGTGCCAGCAGAATTACAGGGTTCTCTGGAAACACCATATATTTT.

In its sample, this clone was seen once. This rearrangement joins TRBV6-6 to TRBJ1-4, with TRBD1 identical over 8 bases. V lost 2 bases, J lost 6 bases, and 2 bases stayed unmatched. CDR1 is MNHNY and CDR2 is SVGAGI in the germline V gene (reference sequence). This CDR3 spans 14 amino acids. CDR3 bases: TGTGCCAGCAGTTACCAACAGGGGGATGAAAAACTGTTTTTT. Translating it yields CASSYQQGDEKLFF.